Listed here is a single T cell receptor (beta chain). Its antigen is as yet unknown. The sample comes from a study of beta chain features in type 1 diabetes. Overall study findings and caveats: Patients with Type 1 diabetes showed moderately but significantly shorter TCRB CDR3s in all four CD4+ subsets.

The authors reverse transcribed all of the isolated RNA, so sequencing captured expressed TCRB transcripts. Clones were read by immunoSEQ multiplex PCR, and TCRdb kept only the in-frame ones, dropping some. The sample contains hundreds of thousands of clones, about an eighth of which appear only once. The CDR3 extends over 13 amino acids. V shed 7 bases and J shed 6 bases, with 16 bases lying between them. Germline V gene lookup returns CDR1 SQVTM and CDR2 ANQGSEA. This receptor was obtained from a man aged 18 to 29 with type 1 diabetes. J is TRBJ1-5 and V is TRBV29-1; D possibly corresponds to TRBD1 (5 bases). Sequencing was performed on naive CD4+ T cells from blood. CDR3 DNA sequence: TGCAGCGCCCTCGCGGGGGAGGGTCAGCCCCAGCATTTT. Its protein is CSALAGEGQPQHF.